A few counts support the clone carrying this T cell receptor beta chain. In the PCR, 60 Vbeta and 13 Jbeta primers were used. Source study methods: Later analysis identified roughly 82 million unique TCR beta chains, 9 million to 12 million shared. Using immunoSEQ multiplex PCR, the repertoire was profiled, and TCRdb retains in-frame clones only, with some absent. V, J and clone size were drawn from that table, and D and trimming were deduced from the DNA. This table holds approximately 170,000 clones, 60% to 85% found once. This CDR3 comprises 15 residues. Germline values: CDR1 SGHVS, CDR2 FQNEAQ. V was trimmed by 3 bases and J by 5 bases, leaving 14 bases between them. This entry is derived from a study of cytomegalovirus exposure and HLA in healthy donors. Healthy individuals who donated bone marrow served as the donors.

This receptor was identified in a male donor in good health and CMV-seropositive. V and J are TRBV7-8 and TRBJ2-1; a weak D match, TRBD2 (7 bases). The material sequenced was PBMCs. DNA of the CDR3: TGTGCCAGCAGCTTCAACGTGGGGGGGCACAATGAGCAGTTCTTC. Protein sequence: CASSFNVGGHNEQFF.